This TCR beta chain was sequenced during a study of CD4 T cells in relation to SARS-CoV-2 and coronaviruses. Study background: TCR beta CDR3s were sequenced after approximately ten-day antigen culture of PBMCs.

V shed 2 bases and J 1 base; nucleotides not matched to a gene: 7. CDR3 length: 16 residues. CDR1 is SGDLS, CDR2 YYNGEE, per germline. Unexposed donor CD4+ T cells date from 2011-2018, before the COVID-19 pandemic. CD4+ T cells were isolated from the cells after 10 days of culture. Approximately 2 million PBMCs per well were cultured with around 10 IU/ml IL-2. TCRdb's table, derived via immunoSEQ multiplex PCR, lists solely in-frame clones and lacks some. Of 18,000 or so clones in the sample, roughly four fifths were seen once. A note on this clone: Its specificity is not known.

The sequenced sample was CD4+ T cells from PBMCs, cultured in vitro. The receptor comes from a human donor in good health. The V and J genes are TRBV9 and TRBJ2-3, with 7 nucleotides matching TRBD2. CDR3 region: CASSVGGSGGTDTQYF. As DNA, the CDR3 is TGTGCCAGCAGCGTCGGGGGGAGCGGGGGCACAGATACGCAGTATTTT.